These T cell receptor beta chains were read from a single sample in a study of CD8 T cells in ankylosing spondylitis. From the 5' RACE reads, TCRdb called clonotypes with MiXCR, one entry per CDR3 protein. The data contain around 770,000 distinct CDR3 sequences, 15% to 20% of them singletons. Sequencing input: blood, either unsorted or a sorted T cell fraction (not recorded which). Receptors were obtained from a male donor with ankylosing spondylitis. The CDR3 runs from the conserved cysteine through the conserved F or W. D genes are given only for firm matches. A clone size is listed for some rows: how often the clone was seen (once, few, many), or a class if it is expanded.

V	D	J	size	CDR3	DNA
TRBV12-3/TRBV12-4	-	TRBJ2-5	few	CASRGRRGGVETQYF	TGTGCCAGCAGGGGACGTCGGGGAGGAGTAGAGACCCAGTACTTC
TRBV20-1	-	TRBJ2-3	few	CSAPLSHYTQYF	TGCAGTGCTCCCCTCTCCCACTATACGCAGTATTTT
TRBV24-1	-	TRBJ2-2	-	CATSDTTSATGELFF	TGTGCCACCAGTGATACAACTTCAGCTACCGGGGAGCTGTTTTTT
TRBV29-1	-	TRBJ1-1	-	CSVEEGSTEAFF	TGCAGCGTTGAAGAGGGAAGCACTGAAGCTTTCTTT
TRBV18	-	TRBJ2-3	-	CASSPVGQSTDTQYF	TGTGCCAGCTCACCAGTTGGACAGAGCACAGATACGCAGTATTTT
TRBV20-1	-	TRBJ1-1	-	CSVVAGSMNTEAFF	TGCAGTGTGGTGGCGGGATCCATGAACACTGAAGCTTTCTTT
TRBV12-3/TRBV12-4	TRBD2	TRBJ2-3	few	CASSSLAGGWTDTQYF	TGTGCCAGCAGTTCCCTAGCGGGAGGTTGGACAGATACGCAGTATTTT
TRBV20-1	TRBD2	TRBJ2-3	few	CSARDLAGGDTDTQYF	TGCAGTGCTAGAGACCTAGCGGGAGGGGACACAGATACGCAGTATTTT
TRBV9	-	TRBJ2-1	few	CASSVGFGNEQFF	TGTGCCAGCAGCGTAGGCTTCGGCAATGAGCAGTTCTTC
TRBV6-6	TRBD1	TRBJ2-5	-	CASTSTGGETQYF	TGTGCCAGCACCTCGACAGGGGGAGAGACCCAGTACTTC
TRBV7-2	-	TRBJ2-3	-	CASSLMGPGADTQYF	TGTGCCAGCAGCTTAATGGGGCCCGGGGCAGATACGCAGTATTTT
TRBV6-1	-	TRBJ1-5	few	CASSTPYNRDFHSNQPQHF	TGTGCCAGCAGTACGCCGTACAACCGGGACTTCCATAGCAATCAGCCCCAGCATTTT
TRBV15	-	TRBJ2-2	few	CATSRDRMGTGELFF	TGTGCCACCAGCAGAGATAGAATGGGCACCGGGGAGCTGTTTTTT
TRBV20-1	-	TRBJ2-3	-	CSARDPNGREVLENTQYF	TGCAGTGCTAGAGATCCAAATGGCAGGGAAGTTTTGGAGAATACGCAGTATTTT
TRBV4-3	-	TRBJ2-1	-	CASSQRREFEQFF	TGCGCCAGCAGCCAAAGGAGGGAGTTTGAGCAGTTCTTC
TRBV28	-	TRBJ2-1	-	CASVGDRQFF	TGTGCCAGCGTCGGGGATCGGCAGTTCTTC
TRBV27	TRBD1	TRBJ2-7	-	CASRPNRGPGEQYF	TGTGCCAGCAGACCGAACAGGGGCCCGGGGGAGCAGTACTTC
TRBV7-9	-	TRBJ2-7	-	CASSLTLVAERTYEQYF	TGTGCCAGCAGCTTGACCCTGGTAGCCGAGAGAACCTACGAGCAGTACTTC
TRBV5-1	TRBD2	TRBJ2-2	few	CASSRTSGGGGTGELFF	TGCGCCAGCAGCCGGACTAGCGGGGGAGGTGGCACCGGGGAGCTGTTTTTT
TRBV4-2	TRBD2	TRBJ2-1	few	CASSQGSGSPYNEQFF	TGTGCCAGCAGCCAAGGTAGCGGGAGCCCCTACAATGAGCAGTTCTTC
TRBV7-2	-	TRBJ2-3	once	CASSLERMRTDTQYF	TGTGCCAGCAGCTTAGAGAGGATGCGTACAGATACGCAGTATTTT
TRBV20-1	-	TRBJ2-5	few	CSAGQLQETQYF	TGCAGTGCGGGACAACTCCAAGAGACCCAGTACTTC
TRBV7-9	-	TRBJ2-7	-	CASRRDSTYFYEQYF	TGTGCCAGCAGACGGGACTCGACTTATTTCTACGAGCAGTACTTC
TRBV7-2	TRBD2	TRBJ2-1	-	CASSLAVTSVFNEQFF	TGTGCCAGCAGCTTAGCAGTGACTAGCGTTTTCAATGAGCAGTTCTTC
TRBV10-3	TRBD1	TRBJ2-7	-	CAISDPGQAYEQYF	TGTGCCATCAGTGACCCGGGACAGGCCTACGAGCAGTACTTC
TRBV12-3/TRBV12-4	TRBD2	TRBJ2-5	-	CASSPPVPGLVAGQETQYF	TGTGCCAGCAGTCCCCCCGTTCCGGGACTAGTGGCGGGCCAAGAGACCCAGTACTTC
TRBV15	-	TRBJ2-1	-	CAVGRAPAYNEQFF	TGTGCCGTCGGACGGGCGCCAGCTTACAATGAGCAGTTCTTC
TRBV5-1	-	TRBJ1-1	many	CASSLRANTEAFF	TGTGCCAGCAGCTTAAGGGCGAACACTGAAGCTTTCTTT